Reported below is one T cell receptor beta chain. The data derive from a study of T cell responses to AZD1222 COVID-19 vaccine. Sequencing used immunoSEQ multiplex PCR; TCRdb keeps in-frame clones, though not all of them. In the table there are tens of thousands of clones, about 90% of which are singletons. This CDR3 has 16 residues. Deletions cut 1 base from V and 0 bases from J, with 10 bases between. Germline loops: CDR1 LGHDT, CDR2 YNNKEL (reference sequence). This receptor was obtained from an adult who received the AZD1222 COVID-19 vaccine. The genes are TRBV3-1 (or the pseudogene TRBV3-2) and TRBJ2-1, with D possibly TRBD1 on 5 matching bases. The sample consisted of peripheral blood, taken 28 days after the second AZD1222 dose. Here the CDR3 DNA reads TGTGCCAGCAGCCAAGTTCAGGGAAGCTCCTACAATGAGCAGTTCTTC. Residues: CASSQVQGSSYNEQFF.